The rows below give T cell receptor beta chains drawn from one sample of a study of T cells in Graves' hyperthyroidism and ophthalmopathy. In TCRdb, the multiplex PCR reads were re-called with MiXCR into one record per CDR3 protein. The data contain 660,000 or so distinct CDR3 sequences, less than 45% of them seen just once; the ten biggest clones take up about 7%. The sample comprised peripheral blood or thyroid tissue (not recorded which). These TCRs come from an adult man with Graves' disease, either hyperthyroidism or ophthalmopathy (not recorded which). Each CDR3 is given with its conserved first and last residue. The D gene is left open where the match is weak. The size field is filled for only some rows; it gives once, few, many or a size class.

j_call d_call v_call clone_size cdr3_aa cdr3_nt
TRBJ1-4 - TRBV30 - CAWTANEKLFF TGTGCCTGGACGGCTAATGAAAAACTGTTTTTT
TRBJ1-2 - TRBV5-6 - CASSPLQENYGYTF TGTGCCAGCAGCCCGCTCCAGGAAAACTATGGCTACACCTTC
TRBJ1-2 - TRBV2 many CASSDLVYGYTF TGTGCCAGCAGTGATCTGGTCTATGGCTACACCTTC
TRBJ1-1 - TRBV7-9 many CASSLRTAAAFF TGTGCCAGCAGCTTAAGGACAGCCGCCGCTTTCTTT
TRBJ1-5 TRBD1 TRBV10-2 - CAGKGTAAAAQHF TGCGCCGGTAAGGGGACAGCCGCGGCAGCCCAGCATTTT
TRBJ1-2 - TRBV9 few CAWFNYGYTF TGTGCCTGGTTTAACTATGGCTACACCTTC
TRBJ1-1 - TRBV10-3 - CAISELDRTNTEAFF TGTGCCATCAGTGAGTTAGACAGGACGAACACTGAAGCTTTCTTT
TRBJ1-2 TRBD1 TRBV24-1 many CATSGTGESNYGYTF TGTGCCACCAGTGGGACAGGAGAGTCCAACTATGGCTACACCTTC
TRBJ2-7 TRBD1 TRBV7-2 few CASSSTRDRSYEQYF TGTGCCAGCAGCTCAACCCGGGACAGATCCTACGAGCAGTACTTC
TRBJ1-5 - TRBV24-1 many CATSAAGARGQPQHF TGTGCCACCAGTGCGGCGGGGGCGCGGGGTCAGCCCCAGCATTTT
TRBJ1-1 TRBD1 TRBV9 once CASSPRVGQGPEAFF TGTGCCAGCAGCCCAAGGGTGGGACAGGGGCCTGAAGCTTTCTTT
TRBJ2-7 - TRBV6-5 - CASSGNGEQYF TGTGCCAGCAGTGGGAACGGCGAGCAGTACTTC
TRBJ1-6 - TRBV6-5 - CASSYPGDRSYNSPLHF TGTGCCAGCAGTTATCCGGGGGATCGTTCCTATAATTCACCCCTCCACTTT
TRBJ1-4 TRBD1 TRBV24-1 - CAKPGTEEKLFF TGTGCCAAGCCGGGGACAGAGGAAAAACTGTTTTTT
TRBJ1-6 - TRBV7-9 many CASRPDSLPSPLHF TGTGCCAGCAGACCGGACAGTTTACCTTCACCCCTCCACTTT
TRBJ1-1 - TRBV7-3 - CASSPAVNTEAFF TGTGCCAGCAGTCCTGCAGTGAACACTGAAGCTTTCTTT
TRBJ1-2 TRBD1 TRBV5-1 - CASSYTGTGLGYTF TGCGCCAGCAGCTATACCGGGACAGGGCTTGGCTACACCTTC
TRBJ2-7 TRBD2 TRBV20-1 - CSARDGSGAGSYEQYF TGCAGTGCTAGAGACGGTAGCGGGGCCGGCTCCTACGAGCAGTACTTC
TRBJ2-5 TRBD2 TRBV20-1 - CSANDGGGETQYF TGCAGTGCCAACGACGGCGGGGGAGAGACCCAGTACTTC
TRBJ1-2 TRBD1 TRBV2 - CANQPGQTYGYTF TGTGCCAACCAACCGGGACAGACCTATGGCTACACCTTC